The 12 T cell receptor beta chains given below trace back to one sample, sequenced in a study of blood T cell repertoires in COVID-19. Assay: immunoSEQ multiplex PCR; the TCRdb copy retains only in-frame clones and omits some. The sample includes some 16,000 clones, roughly nine tenths seen only once; the top ten take about 9.3%. Source material: peripheral blood. Receptors originate from a man at least 80 years old with acute or convalescent COVID-19.

The chain employs TRBV28 and TRBJ1-6; D ambiguous. Germline lookup yields CDR1 MDHEN and CDR2 SYDVKM. The length of the CDR3 is 12 residues. V was trimmed by 1 base and J by 12 bases, leaving 7 bases between them. The DNA of the CDR3 is TGTGCCAGCAGTTTATCCCCGGGACCCCTCCACTTT. Translated: CASSLSPGPLHF. Together with reference TRBV28 and TRBJ1-6, the CDR3 gives the full variable domain: DVKVTQSSRYLVKRTGEKVFLECVQDMDHENMFWYRQDPGLGLRLIYFSYDVKMKEKGDIPEGYSVSREKKERFSLILESASTNQTSMYLCASSLSPGPLHFGNGTRLTVT.

Only one count was recorded for this clone. V and J are TRBV10-3 and TRBJ1-4; TRBD1 might be the D (5 bases). V was shortened by 7 bases and J by 6 bases, with 12 bases between the two germline ends. From germline, CDR1 is ENHRY and CDR2 SYGVKD. The CDR3 is 13 amino acids. The CDR3 DNA follows: TGTGCCATCAATGGGGGAGGAGATGAAAAACTGTTTTTT. Translated: CAINGGGDEKLFF.

This clone was counted once. CDR3 amino acids: CASSPGLAGVDTQYF. CDR3 bases: TGTGCCAGCAGCCCGGGGCTAGCGGGGGTAGATACGCAGTATTTT. J is TRBJ2-3 and V is TRBV11-2, with TRBD2 matching 10 bases. The CDR3 is 15 amino acids. V shed 5 bases and J 5 bases; nucleotides not matched to a gene: 7. Per the germline V gene, CDR1 is SGHAT and CDR2 is FQNNGV.

The chain couples TRBV7-2 to TRBJ2-1; 12 positions match TRBD2. Germline V gene lookup returns CDR1 SGHTA and CDR2 FQGNSA. With V trimmed by 1 base and J by 9 bases, 7 bases remained unmatched. The CDR3 extends over 16 amino acids. CDR3 region: CASSLGLAGGRGEQFF. In nucleotides, the CDR3 is TGTGCCAGCAGCTTAGGGCTAGCGGGAGGGCGGGGTGAGCAGTTCTTC.

V usage is TRBV9 and J usage is TRBJ1-1; weak D call: TRBD1 (6 bases). From germline, CDR1 is SGDLS and CDR2 YYNGEE. The CDR3 sequence is 14 residues long. V was trimmed by 3 bases and J by 1 base, leaving 10 bases between them. The CDR3 bases are TGTGCCAGCAGCGCGGGACACGCGAACACTGAAGCTTTCTTT. Translating gives CASSAGHANTEAFF.

V gene TRBV30 combines with J gene TRBJ2-7, with TRBD1 matching 7 bases. This CDR3 has 14 amino acids. The germline gives CDR1 GTSNPN, CDR2 SVGIG (reference sequence). With 1 base clipped from V and 2 bases from J, the junction kept 5 bases outside the gene matches. CDR3 bases: TGTGCCTGGAGTGCAGGGGGTGGGGCCTACGAGCAGTACTTC. Its protein product is CAWSAGGGAYEQYF.

This chain joins TRBV5-1 and TRBJ1-6, with 8 bases matching TRBD1. This CDR3 is 15 amino acids long. V lost 0 bases, J lost 5 bases, and 1 base stayed unmatched. The germline V gene encodes CDR1 SGHRS and CDR2 YFSETQ. The CDR3 sequence: CASSLGQGNNSPLHF. CDR3 DNA: TGCGCCAGCAGCTTGGGACAGGGGAATAATTCACCCCTCCACTTT.

In its sample, this clone was seen a few times. The CDR3 bases are TGTGCCTGGAGTGTATCGCAGGCCCTGTTTTTT. Protein product: CAWSVSQALFF. J is TRBJ1-4 and V is TRBV30; no reliable D call. The CDR3 totals 11 residues. Trimming stripped 0 bases from V and 14 bases from J, with 10 bases between. CDR1 is GTSNPN, CDR2 SVGIG, per germline (reference sequence).

The chain combines TRBV19 with TRBJ1-5; 7 nucleotides align to TRBD1. The ends lost 4 bases at V and 4 bases at J; junction bases unmatched: 4. The germline gives CDR1 LNHDA, CDR2 SQIVND (reference sequence). CDR3 size: 14 residues. The CDR3: CASSTDRHNQPQHF. CDR3 DNA: TGTGCCAGTAGTACGGACAGGCATAATCAGCCCCAGCATTTT.

The J gene is TRBJ1-2, the V gene TRBV6-5, with D tentatively TRBD1 (5 bases). Germline CDR1 reads MNHEY; CDR2 reads SVGAGI. V lost 7 bases and J lost 5, with 11 bases in between. The CDR3 runs 12 residues. In DNA, the CDR3 is TGTGCCAGCACCACGGGGGGGTATGGCTACACCTTC. This encodes CASTTGGYGYTF.

The chain links TRBV30 to TRBJ1-5, with TRBD1 matching 10 bases. The length of the CDR3 is 15 residues. With 1 base clipped from V and 5 bases from J, the junction kept 5 bases outside the gene matches. Per the germline V gene, CDR1 is GTSNPN and CDR2 is SVGIG (reference sequence). The CDR3 nucleotides are TGTGCCTGGAGTGGTGACAGGGGGCCTTATCAGCCCCAGCATTTT. Translation: CAWSGDRGPYQPQHF. The full variable domain, its missing parts supplied by reference TRBV30 and TRBJ1-5, is SQTIHQWPATLVQPVGSPLSLECTVEGTSNPNLYWYRQAAGRGLQLLFYSVGIGQISSEVPQNLSASRPQDRQFILSSKKLLLSDSGFYLCAWSGDRGPYQPQHFGDGTRLSIL.

V gene TRBV7-6 combines with J gene TRBJ2-6; possible D gene TRBD1, 6 bases. The CDR3 extends over 18 amino acids. Germline assignment: CDR1 SGHVS and CDR2 FNYEAQ. V was cut by 5 bases and J by 0 bases, with 17 bases left in between. The CDR3 region is CASSPLDRFPSGANVLTF. DNA for the CDR3: TGTGCCAGCAGCCCCTTGGACAGATTCCCCTCTGGGGCCAACGTCCTGACTTTC.